The source of this T cell receptor beta chain is a study of OX40 agonist ivuxolimab in advanced cancers. At the level of the study: Three patients responded partially, comprising one with hepatocellular carcinoma and two with cutaneous melanoma.

In regard to this clone: Its cognate antigen is unknown.

The assay was immunoSEQ multiplex PCR, and TCRdb's table has in-frame clones only and misses some. The data hold about 70,000 clones, with roughly nine tenths observed a single time. Whole-study findings and limits: The study did not work out the antigen specificity of the expanded peripheral T cells.

Baseline was the first blood sampling point, followed by cycle 4 day 1 and cycle 7 day 1. The ends were cut back, 5 bases at V and 6 bases at J, with 18 bases in the middle. This CDR3 has 15 amino acids. Per germline, CDR1 MDHEN and CDR2 SYDVKM. This chain uses TRBV28 with TRBJ2-3, with D perhaps matching TRBD2 (6 bases). This sequence was found in an adult with an advanced solid tumor such as melanoma, head and neck, liver or kidney cancer. Here the sequenced sample was CD4+ or CD8+ T cells sorted from blood, taken in a trial of the OX40 agonist ivuxolimab. The CDR3 spells CASSQLATQEDTQYF. The CDR3 DNA reads TGTGCCAGCAGTCAACTAGCTACTCAGGAGGATACGCAGTATTTT.